Listed below are T cell receptor beta chains from one sample, sequenced in a study of early T cells in non-severe SARS-CoV-2 infection. TCRdb itself ran the 5' RACE reads through MiXCR, one entry per CDR3 protein. Of approximately 28,000 distinct CDR3 sequences detected, around 5.8% appear once; the ten largest clones hold 34%. The sample in question was whole blood, obtained at baseline. The receptors shown here come from an adult who was a healthcare worker with PCR-confirmed SARS-CoV-2 infection or an uninfected control (not recorded which). Both conserved end residues are part of each CDR3. The order of the fields is CDR3 DNA, CDR3 protein, J gene, clone size, D gene, V gene, CDR3 length. A D gene is named only where the DNA matches it firmly. Clone size is shown for a subset of rows, as once, few, many or a class of expanded clone.

TGTGCCAGCAGTTTTGGGACTAGCGGCGATCGGGAGCTGTTTTTT CASSFGTSGDRELFF TRBJ2-2 many TRBD2 TRBV2 15
TGTGCCAGCAGCTGGGCCCTCAATCAGCCCCAGCATTTT CASSWALNQPQHF TRBJ1-5 many . TRBV27 13
TGTGCCAGCAGCTTTAAAGGGGGAGTGGGAGAGACCCAGTACTTC CASSFKGGVGETQYF TRBJ2-5 few . TRBV7-3 15
TGTGCCAGCAGAGACGGACAGGTCCATACAGATACGCAGTATTTT CASRDGQVHTDTQYF TRBJ2-3 many TRBD1 TRBV6-6 15
TGTGCCACCAGTATCAGCGGGAGGGCCACCGGGGAGCTGTTTTTT CATSISGRATGELFF TRBJ2-2 many TRBD2 TRBV24-1 15
TGTGCCAGCAGTGGGACAGGTCCCAATCAGCCCCAGCATTTT CASSGTGPNQPQHF TRBJ1-5 many TRBD1 TRBV2 14
TGTGCCAGCAGGGGGACAGGGAACTATGGCTACACCTTC CASRGTGNYGYTF TRBJ1-2 many TRBD1 TRBV12-3/TRBV12-4 13
TGTGCCAGCAGTGAGACTAGGCATAGGTCCTACGAGCAGTACTTC CASSETRHRSYEQYF TRBJ2-7 many . TRBV28 15
TGTGCCAGCAGCTTAGCGGGACTAGCGGGGGAGTACAATGAGCAGTTCTTC CASSLAGLAGEYNEQFF TRBJ2-1 many TRBD2 TRBV7-2 17
TGCAGTGCTAGGACAGGGGTAGTAGATACGCAGTATTTT CSARTGVVDTQYF TRBJ2-3 many TRBD1 TRBV20-1 13
TGTGCCAGCAGCCCCCCGGGGGGTATGAAAGCTTTCTTT CASSPPGGMKAFF TRBJ1-1 many . TRBV7-9 13
TGCGCCAGCAGCCGTAGCGGGGGGGCCTCTGAAGAGACCCAGTACTTC CASSRSGGASEETQYF TRBJ2-5 few TRBD2 TRBV5-1 16
TGCGCCAGCAGCTTCGGACAGGGGAGAAATACGCAGTATTTT CASSFGQGRNTQYF TRBJ2-3 . TRBD1 TRBV5-1 14
TGTGCCAGCAGCTCCAATAGACTAGCGGGAGACAATGAGCAGTTCTTC CASSSNRLAGDNEQFF TRBJ2-1 many TRBD2 TRBV7-2 16
TGTGCCAGTACGACAGGGGACAGCAATCAGCCCCAGCATTTT CASTTGDSNQPQHF TRBJ1-5 many TRBD1 TRBV19 14
TGTGCCAGCAGCTCCCGAGCGGGCGAATCGGCAGATACGCAGTATTTT CASSSRAGESADTQYF TRBJ2-3 many . TRBV7-6 16
TGCAGCGTTGAAGGGACTAGCGGGGCCTCCTACGAGCAGTACTTC CSVEGTSGASYEQYF TRBJ2-7 many TRBD2 TRBV29-1 15
TGTGCCAGCGGACTAGCGGGCATCCACGAGCAGTACTTC CASGLAGIHEQYF TRBJ2-7 many TRBD2 TRBV7-9 13
TGCGCCAGCAGCCAACGGTACACAGGGTCTTCACCCCTCCACTTT CASSQRYTGSSPLHF TRBJ1-6 many . TRBV4-3 15
TGCAGTGCTAGTTATCAGTCGAACGTCAACTTC CSASYQSNVNF TRBJ2-5 few . TRBV20-1 11
TGTGCCAGCAGTTCCGCACAGGCTATCCAAGAGACCCAGTACTTC CASSSAQAIQETQYF TRBJ2-5 . . TRBV28 15
TGTGCCAGCAGAGGGGGGGTCTACAATGAGCAGTTCTTC CASRGGVYNEQFF TRBJ2-1 . . TRBV2 13
TGTGCCAGTAGGCCCGACAGGGGGCTTTGGTCACCCCTCCACTTT CASRPDRGLWSPLHF TRBJ1-6 many TRBD1 TRBV19 15
TGTGCCAGTAGTATAGATATTTCCGGGACGGGCTCCTACGAGCAGTACTTC CASSIDISGTGSYEQYF TRBJ2-7 many . TRBV19 17
TGTGCCAGCAGGCCCGGGGGACAGGGAGTCAATCAGCCCCAGCATTTT CASRPGGQGVNQPQHF TRBJ1-5 many TRBD1 TRBV2 16
TGTGCCAGCTCACCATCCTCAAACCTCGAGCAGTACTTC CASSPSSNLEQYF TRBJ2-7 . . TRBV18 13
TGTGCCAGCAGTCAGCCGGGACTAGCGGCACAGTTCTTC CASSQPGLAAQFF TRBJ2-1 many TRBD2 TRBV6-5 13
TGTGCCAGCAGCTTAGTTTGGGCAGCAAGGGAAGTTACGCAGTATTTT CASSLVWAAREVTQYF TRBJ2-3 few . TRBV7-2 16
TGCAGTGCTAGCCCGACGGGGGGCCGAGGGCAGTATTTT CSASPTGGRGQYF TRBJ2-3 many . TRBV20-1 13
TGTGCCAGCAGCCTCAGGGGTCGGAATGAAAAACTGTTTTTT CASSLRGRNEKLFF TRBJ1-4 . . TRBV7-2 14
TGTGCCAGCAGCCCTCGAGGGACTAGCGGGATAATTAATGAGCAGTTCTTC CASSPRGTSGIINEQFF TRBJ2-1 . TRBD2 TRBV11-2 17
TGCGCCAGCAGCTCCAGGGGCAGGGACGAGCAGTACTTC CASSSRGRDEQYF TRBJ2-7 many . TRBV10-1 13
TGTGCCACCAGAGTAGGGATGGGGAACCAAGAGACCCAGTACTTC CATRVGMGNQETQYF TRBJ2-5 . . TRBV15 15
TGTGCCAGCTCACCGGTACAGGGGAACACTGAAGCTTTCTTT CASSPVQGNTEAFF TRBJ1-1 . . TRBV18 14
TGTGCCAGCGGAGGACCGGGACAGGGGGTAATGTACTTC CASGGPGQGVMYF TRBJ2-5 . TRBD1 TRBV6-6 13
TGTGCCAGCAGTGGCGACAGGCTCGGCACTGAAGCTTTCTTT CASSGDRLGTEAFF TRBJ1-1 many . TRBV12-3/TRBV12-4 14
TGTGCCAGCAGTTTAGGGGGGAGCTATGGCTACACCTTC CASSLGGSYGYTF TRBJ1-2 many . TRBV12-3/TRBV12-4 13
TGTGCCAGCAGCCAAGACCGGGGGCAGCAGAACTATGGCTACACCTTC CASSQDRGQQNYGYTF TRBJ1-2 few . TRBV4-2 16
TGTGCCAGCACCGCCGGGGGAGAAGCTTCCTACGAGCAGTACTTC CASTAGGEASYEQYF TRBJ2-7 many . TRBV28 15
TGCGCCAGCAGCTTGGGACTAACGCGGGATACGCAGTATTTT CASSLGLTRDTQYF TRBJ2-3 many . TRBV5-1 14
TGTGCCAGCAGCTTAGCAGCCGGGGTCGGGGGTACTGAAGCTTTCTTT CASSLAAGVGGTEAFF TRBJ1-1 . . TRBV7-9 16
TGTGCCAGCAGCTTGGCCCAGCGGGGAGGATCAGATACGCAGTATTTT CASSLAQRGGSDTQYF TRBJ2-3 . TRBD2 TRBV5-4 16
TGTGCCAGTACCCCCGTGGTAGCGGGTTTGAACAATGAGCAGTTCTTC CASTPVVAGLNNEQFF TRBJ2-1 . TRBD2 TRBV19 16
TGTGCCATCAGTGACAATTCCAACTTTAACTATGGCTACACCTTC CAISDNSNFNYGYTF TRBJ1-2 many . TRBV10-3 15
TGCAGCGTGGTTCGGGGGGCCAGCTCCTACAATGAGCAGTTCTTC CSVVRGASSYNEQFF TRBJ2-1 many . TRBV29-1 15
TGCAGTGCTAGTTCACCCATGAACACTGAAGCTTTCTTT CSASSPMNTEAFF TRBJ1-1 few . TRBV20-1 13
TGTGCCAGCAGCCTTAGCGGGATTGAGACCCAGTACTTC CASSLSGIETQYF TRBJ2-5 few TRBD2 TRBV5-4 13
TGTGCCAGCAGCTTAAGAGGGGTTCGTGCAGGTGGGGAGCAGTACTTC CASSLRGVRAGGEQYF TRBJ2-7 few . TRBV11-1 16
TGTGCCAGCTCAGGGTTGGGCACTGAAGCTTTCTTT CASSGLGTEAFF TRBJ1-1 many . TRBV18 12
TGTGCCAGCAGCTTAGAGGCGGGGGCCAATGAGCAGTTCTTC CASSLEAGANEQFF TRBJ2-1 many . TRBV11-3 14
TGTGCCAGCAGTTTTAGGAGACAGGGTTTCTTCGCCTCTGGAAACACCATATATTTT CASSFRRQGFFASGNTIYF TRBJ1-3 many TRBD1 TRBV12-3/TRBV12-4 19
TGTGCCAGCCGGAACACCGGGGAGCTGTTTTTT CASRNTGELFF TRBJ2-2 . . TRBV21-1 11
TGTGCCAGCAGTTCTCGACTAGCGGGGCTTGATGACATTCAGTACTTC CASSSRLAGLDDIQYF TRBJ2-4 many TRBD2 TRBV12-3/TRBV12-4 16
TGTGCCAGCAGTTCCGCGAGGTCGGGACCCTACGAGCAGTACTTC CASSSARSGPYEQYF TRBJ2-7 . . TRBV28 15
TGTGCCAGCAGCGCCTCATTCGGACAGGGGCCTCAGACCCAGTACTTC CASSASFGQGPQTQYF TRBJ2-5 . TRBD1 TRBV9 16
TGTGCCAGCAGCTTACAGGACCTCTACAATGAGCAGTTCTTC CASSLQDLYNEQFF TRBJ2-1 many . TRBV11-2 14